The entry below describes one T cell receptor beta chain. This specimen belongs to a study of blood T cell repertoires in COVID-19. For the study at large: COVID-19 samples collected from the United States, Italy and Spain covered acute and convalescent phases. T cells, B-cell-depleted T cells, or PBMCs supplied cDNA or gDNA.

Germline CDR1 is KGHSH and CDR2 is LQKENI. Trimming removed 3 bases from V and 4 bases from J, with 9 bases in between. CDR3 length: 14 amino acids. In the source study's methods: How many nucleated cells were present was estimated from reference gene primer amplification. The table came from immunoSEQ multiplex PCR; TCRdb's copy has only in-frame clones and leaves some out. V, J and clone size derive from that table, while D and trimming were established from the DNA sequence. The sample holds around 99,000 clones; 79% are singletons and the top ten take 15% to 20%. The chain employs TRBV18 and TRBJ1-4; no clear D gene. Sequenced input: peripheral blood. The sequence came from an elderly woman with active or convalescent COVID-19. The CDR3 region has the DNA TGTGCCAGCTCACCGGGAGGGAATAATGAAAAACTGTTTTTT. It encodes CASSPGGNNEKLFF.